This T cell receptor beta chain appears in the sequencing data of a study of spatial heterogeneity in lung cancer. Across the whole study: Patients with untreated early-stage non-small cell lung cancer, numbering 72, were the donors. Fewer alpha-chain than beta-chain sequences were consistently detected. Where available, sequencing covered follow-up PBMC samples, taken at a median of around two years after resection.

The CDR3 is made up of 14 amino acids. The trim removed 7 bases at V and 1 base at J, leaving 3 bases unmatched. Germline CDR1 SNHLY, CDR2 FYNNEI. Time point indicated: blood at routine non-recurrence follow-up after resection. The study sequenced unsorted whole RNA from tumor, nontumor lung or frozen PBMC. A distinct unique molecular identifier was carried by each TCR cDNA molecule. TCRdb processed the 5' RACE reads anew with MiXCR; each CDR3 protein has one entry. The sample lists 20,000 to 30,000 distinct CDR3 sequences, 6% occurring once. The starting material was PBMCs, obtained at follow-up. The chain combines TRBV2 with TRBJ1-5; 8 nucleotides agree with TRBD1. This TCR came from a male donor with early-stage non-small cell lung cancer. CDR3 amino acids: CASTRDRSNQPQHF. DNA for the CDR3: TGTGCCAGCACCCGGGACAGGAGCAATCAGCCCCAGCATTTT.